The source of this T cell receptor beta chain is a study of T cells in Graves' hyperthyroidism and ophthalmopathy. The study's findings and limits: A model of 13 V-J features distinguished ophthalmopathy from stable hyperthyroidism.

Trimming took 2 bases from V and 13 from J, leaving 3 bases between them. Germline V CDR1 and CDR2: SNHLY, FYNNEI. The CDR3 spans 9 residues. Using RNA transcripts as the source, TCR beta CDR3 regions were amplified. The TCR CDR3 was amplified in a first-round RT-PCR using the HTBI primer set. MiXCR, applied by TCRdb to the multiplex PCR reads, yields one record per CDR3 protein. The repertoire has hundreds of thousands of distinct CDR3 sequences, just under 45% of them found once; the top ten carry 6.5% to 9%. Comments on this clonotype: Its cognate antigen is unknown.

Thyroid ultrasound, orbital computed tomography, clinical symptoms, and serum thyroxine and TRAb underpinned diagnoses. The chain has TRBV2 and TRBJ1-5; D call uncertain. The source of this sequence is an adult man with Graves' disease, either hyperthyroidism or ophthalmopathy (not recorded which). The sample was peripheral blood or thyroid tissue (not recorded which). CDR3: CASSEQQHF. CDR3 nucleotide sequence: TGTGCCAGCAGTGAACAACAGCATTTT.